This TCR beta chain was sequenced in a study of vaccination and CD4 T cells after COVID-19. Study information: For each participant, vaccination comprised two doses of either the BNT162b2 or the mRNA-1273 vaccine. Post-vaccination samples were procured at a median of approximately 72 days following dose two (range 14 to 241).

On this clonotype: Its antigen is as yet unknown.

Study-wide results and limits: Looking at convalescent patients, 304 of their 307 vaccine-specific clones were spike mono-reactive.

The Oncomine TCR Beta short-read assay generated sequence data from the DNA of cultured CD4+ T cells. The authors extracted genomic DNA from cultured CD4+ T cells. MiXCR, applied by TCRdb to the PCR reads, yields one record per CDR3 protein. The sample gives 7,500 to 10,000 distinct CDR3 sequences, about 35% of which show up once; 15% is in the top ten. Trimming pared 3 bases from V and 0 bases from J, leaving 6 bases between. Germline CDR1 and CDR2: MNHNS and SASEGT. The CDR3 length is 14 residues. As for treatment: approximately 9-day PBMC culture with coronavirus spike peptide pools or control peptides (ViraFEST assay). Prior to the COVID-19 pandemic (2011-2018), the unexposed donor's CD4+ T cells were collected.

The TCR originated in a human donor in good health. The chain carries TRBV6-1 and TRBJ1-3, with D unclear. The source material was CD4+ T cells from blood, cultured in vitro. The CDR3 nucleotides read TGTGCCAGCAGTGATTGGGACTCTGGAAACACCATATATTTT. As protein: CASSDWDSGNTIYF.